A selection of T cell receptor beta chains follows, all from one sample in a study of CD8+ T cells in alopecia areata. The assay was immunoSEQ multiplex PCR, and TCRdb's table has in-frame clones only and misses some. The repertoire holds 65,000 to 95,000 clones, with roughly 50% as singletons. Sequencing input: NKG2D-high CD8+ T cells sorted from blood. The receptors shown here come from a human donor with alopecia areata. Both conserved end residues are part of each CDR3. D genes are given only for firm matches. Size tells how often a clone was seen (once, few, many) or the class of an expanded clone, and some rows leave it out.

D gene	V gene	clone size	J gene	CDR3 DNA	CDR3 protein
-	TRBV9	-	TRBJ2-7	TGTGCCAGCAGCGGCCAGGGGAGGTACGAGCAGTACTTC	CASSGQGRYEQYF
-	TRBV4-3	once	TRBJ2-2	TGCGCCAGCAGCTTTGGGCGCGGCGCCGGGGAGCTGTTTTTT	CASSFGRGAGELFF
TRBD2	TRBV6-5	-	TRBJ2-1	TGTGCCAGCAGTGCAGATAGCGGGAACGACAATGAGCAGTTCTTC	CASSADSGNDNEQFF
TRBD2	TRBV4-1	-	TRBJ2-7	TGCGCCAGCAGCCAAGAGCGGGGGAGCCACGAGCAGTACTTC	CASSQERGSHEQYF
-	TRBV19	few	TRBJ1-1	TGTGCCAGTAGTATCCCGACAGAGTCTCACACTGAAGCTTTCTTT	CASSIPTESHTEAFF
TRBD2	TRBV4-1	-	TRBJ2-7	TGCGCCAGCAGCCAGGCCAGCGGGGGGGCTTACGAGCAGTACTTC	CASSQASGGAYEQYF
-	TRBV29-1	few	TRBJ2-1	TGCAGCGTTGATAGGGGGGCCCATGAGCAGTTCTTC	CSVDRGAHEQFF
-	TRBV29-1	-	TRBJ2-7	TGCAGCGTTGGGGGACTTCTTTCTAGCCCCTACGAGCAGTACTTC	CSVGGLLSSPYEQYF
TRBD1	TRBV29-1	-	TRBJ2-7	TGCAGCGTAACCCGGGACAGCCACTACGAGCAGTACTTC	CSVTRDSHYEQYF
TRBD1	TRBV7-9	few	TRBJ2-7	TGTGCCAGCAGCTTTGACGGTGACAGGGAAGGCCTCTACGAGCAGTACTTC	CASSFDGDREGLYEQYF
-	TRBV29-1	few	TRBJ2-1	TGCAGCGTTCCACTAGGGGGCAATGAGCAGTTCTTC	CSVPLGGNEQFF
-	TRBV13	-	TRBJ2-3	TGTGCCAGCAGCTTCCAGGGCGGCACAGATACGCAGTATTTT	CASSFQGGTDTQYF
-	TRBV2	-	TRBJ2-5	TGTGCCAGCAGTGTGGACAGCGAGGGGAGGGAGACCCAGTACTTC	CASSVDSEGRETQYF
-	TRBV29-1	once	TRBJ2-2	TGCAGCGTTGGCCAGGGCGTCACCGGGGAGCTGTTTTTT	CSVGQGVTGELFF
-	TRBV2	-	TRBJ2-1	TGTGCCAGCGGATCTCCTAGTGTTCACGAGCAGTTCTTC	CASGSPSVHEQFF
TRBD2	TRBV7-2	medium-sized	TRBJ2-7	TGTGCCAGCAGCTCCCAAAGGGGACTAGCGGGCTACGAGCAGTACTTC	CASSSQRGLAGYEQYF
-	TRBV29-1	-	TRBJ1-2	TGCAGCGTTGCCAGGGAAGATGACTATGGCTACACCTTC	CSVAREDDYGYTF
-	TRBV27	-	TRBJ2-2	TGTGCCAGCAGTTCCTCGTTTTCGAACACCGGGGAGCTGTTTTTT	CASSSSFSNTGELFF
TRBD1	TRBV4-1	-	TRBJ1-5	TGCGCCAGCAGCCAAGGCGGACAGGTCAATCAGCCCCAGCATTTT	CASSQGGQVNQPQHF
TRBD1	TRBV7-9	-	TRBJ2-7	TGTGCCAGCAGCACCCGGGACAGCGGCTACGAGCAGTACTTC	CASSTRDSGYEQYF
-	TRBV30	-	TRBJ2-7	TGTGCCTGGAAGGGGGGCCAAGCCTACGAGCAGTACTTC	CAWKGGQAYEQYF
-	TRBV4-2	-	TRBJ2-1	TGTGCCAGCAGCCAAGTCGACAATGAGCAGTTCTTC	CASSQVDNEQFF
-	TRBV11-2	-	TRBJ1-1	TGTGCCAGCAGCTTCCGGACTGCTGAAGCTTTCTTT	CASSFRTAEAFF
-	TRBV4-1	medium-sized	TRBJ2-2	TGCGCCAGCAGCCAAGCAGCCGGGGAGCTGTTTTTT	CASSQAAGELFF
TRBD1	TRBV4-3	-	TRBJ2-5	TGCGCCAGCAGCCTGGGGACAGGGGGGGTAGAGACCCAGTACTTC	CASSLGTGGVETQYF
TRBD1	TRBV4-1	few	TRBJ2-5	TGCGCCAGCAGCCACGATGGACAGGGAGACCAAGAGACCCAGTACTTC	CASSHDGQGDQETQYF
-	TRBV7-6	-	TRBJ2-2	TGTGCCAGCAGCCGGACAGAGAACACCGGGGAGCTGTTTTTT	CASSRTENTGELFF
-	TRBV6-5	-	TRBJ2-1	TGTGCCAGCAGTTACGGGCAGGACTACAATGAGCAGTTCTTC	CASSYGQDYNEQFF
-	TRBV29-1	few	TRBJ2-7	TGCAGCGTGTGGGGGGACCTAACCGAAGCAGGTATCTCCTACGAGCAGTACTTC	CSVWGDLTEAGISYEQYF
-	TRBV27	-	TRBJ2-7	TGTGCCAGCAGTCCCCCCGGCAGCTACGAGCAGTACTTC	CASSPPGSYEQYF
TRBD1	TRBV2	few	TRBJ2-5	TGTGCCAGCAGCACCCAGGGGGCGCTGGAAGAGACCCAGTACTTC	CASSTQGALEETQYF
-	TRBV4-1	once	TRBJ1-6	TGCGCCAGCAGCCAAGGGGCCTCACCCCTCCACTTT	CASSQGASPLHF
TRBD1	TRBV4-2	-	TRBJ2-7	TGTGCCAGCAGCCAAGAAGGGACAGGGGGCTACGAGCAGTACTTC	CASSQEGTGGYEQYF
TRBD1	TRBV30	few	TRBJ2-5	TGTGCCTGGAGTAGAACAGGGGACGGGACCCAGTACTTC	CAWSRTGDGTQYF
TRBD1	TRBV5-1	-	TRBJ2-5	TGCGCCAGCTCTGAACCGGGACAGGAAGAGACCCAGTACTTC	CASSEPGQEETQYF
-	TRBV9	-	TRBJ2-1	TGTGCCAGCAGCGTATGGGGTCAGAGCTCCTACAATGAGCAGTTCTTC	CASSVWGQSSYNEQFF
-	TRBV7-9	-	TRBJ2-5	TGTGCCAGCAGTTCCCTGGAAGGGGGAGAGACCCAGTACTTC	CASSSLEGGETQYF
-	TRBV6-6	-	TRBJ2-2	TGTGCCAGCATTTACACCGGGGAGCTGTTTTTT	CASIYTGELFF
-	TRBV29-1	few	TRBJ2-7	TGCAGCGTCCGTGTTACCGAGCAGTACTTC	CSVRVTEQYF
TRBD1	TRBV6-5	-	TRBJ2-7	TGTGCCAGCAGTCCCGGGACAGACTACGAGCAGTACTTC	CASSPGTDYEQYF
-	TRBV29-1	few	TRBJ1-5	TGCAGCGTCTCAGACGGGCGCAATCAGCCCCAGCATTTT	CSVSDGRNQPQHF
-	TRBV28	-	TRBJ1-1	TGTGCCAGCGGGAACACTGAAGCTTTCTTT	CASGNTEAFF
-	TRBV6-5	-	TRBJ2-1	TGTGCCAGCAGTTACAGGGGGAACGAGCAGTTCTTC	CASSYRGNEQFF
-	TRBV29-1	-	TRBJ1-2	TGCAGCGTCACCGGATCCCCTTCTTTGACAGACGTCTATGGCTACACCTTC	CSVTGSPSLTDVYGYTF
-	TRBV29-1	-	TRBJ2-7	TGCAGCGTGGCCCGGGACCCCTACGAGCAGTACTTC	CSVARDPYEQYF
-	TRBV20-1	-	TRBJ2-7	TGCAGTGCTAACTTAGACGAGCAGTACTTC	CSANLDEQYF
TRBD2	TRBV29-1	few	TRBJ2-1	TGCAGCGTTCCACTAGCGGGAGGAGTCAATGAGCAGTTCTTC	CSVPLAGGVNEQFF
TRBD1	TRBV27	-	TRBJ2-2	TGTGCCACCAGGGGGACCGGGGAGCTGTTTTTT	CATRGTGELFF
TRBD1	TRBV27	few	TRBJ2-4	TGTGCCAGCAGTTTATCGGTCCAGGGGGTCGAAAACATTCAGTACTTC	CASSLSVQGVENIQYF
-	TRBV15	once	TRBJ1-4	TGTGCCACCAGCAGAGAGGGAACGGCTTGGGAAAAACTGTTTTTT	CATSREGTAWEKLFF
-	TRBV4-3	-	TRBJ2-7	TGCGCCAGCAGCCAAGAGGAAAGCAGGGCCTACGAGCAGTACTTC	CASSQEESRAYEQYF
-	TRBV29-1	few	TRBJ1-2	TGCAGCGTTGAGGCTGAGCGACTCGGCTACACCTTC	CSVEAERLGYTF
-	TRBV28	-	TRBJ2-7	TGTGCCAGCAGGGTCCTAGGAGCGGCCGAGCAGTACTTC	CASRVLGAAEQYF